The 9 T cell receptor beta chains given below trace back to one sample, sequenced in a study of early T cells in non-severe SARS-CoV-2 infection. Each CDR3 protein gets one entry after TCRdb re-called the 5' RACE reads with MiXCR. The sample records about 59,000 distinct CDR3 sequences, 10% to 15% being singletons. The sample taken for sequencing was whole blood. The receptors here all came from an adult who was a healthcare worker with PCR-confirmed SARS-CoV-2 infection or an uninfected control (not recorded which).

This clonotype was seen a few times. The rearrangement joins TRBV9 to TRBJ2-5; possibly TRBD1 for D (6 bases). The CDR3 length is 16 residues. V was clipped by 4 bases and J by 1 base, with 17 bases between them. Germline CDR1 reads SGDLS; CDR2 reads YYNGEE. The CDR3 protein is CASSSGYRALQETQYF. Here the CDR3 DNA reads TGTGCCAGCAGCAGTGGATACAGGGCCCTCCAAGAGACCCAGTACTTC.

This clonotype showed up just a few times. The J gene is TRBJ2-2, the V gene TRBV11-3; D may correspond to TRBD1 or TRBD2 (6 bases each). V gave up 5 bases and J gave up 7 bases, with 17 bases separating them. CDR1 and CDR2 from the germline V gene are SGHNT and YENEEA. The CDR3 length is 15 residues. In nucleotides, the CDR3 is TGTGCCAGCAGCCCCCAGTGGGGGGCGGACGGGGAGCTGTTTTTT. It translates to CASSPQWGADGELFF.

V usage is TRBV21-1 and J usage is TRBJ2-5; the table assigns TRBD2, which was not confirmed against the DNA. TRBV21-1 is classified as a pseudogene. The CDR3 sequence is 16 residues long. The CDR3 DNA reads as TGTGCCAGCAGCCCACTACGAAGGCTAGGCCAAGAGACCCAGTACTTC. It specifies CASSPLRRLGQETQYF.

A few counts support this clonotype. The chain recombines TRBV12-3 or TRBV12-4 with TRBJ2-3, with 14 bases matching TRBD2. This CDR3 is built from 18 residues. The V segment lost 1 base and the J segment 6 bases; nucleotides outside the gene matches: 9. The CDR3 is CASSLGLAGGPRLDTQYF. The CDR3 nucleotides read TGTGCCAGCAGTTTAGGACTAGCGGGAGGGCCCAGACTCGATACGCAGTATTTT.

This clonotype was seen ten or more times. This sequence joins TRBV5-4 and TRBJ2-5; maybe TRBD1 (5 bases). Per the germline V gene, CDR1 is SGHNT and CDR2 is YYREEE (reference sequence). The CDR3 is 16 amino acids. Trimming removed 0 bases from V and 6 bases from J, with 18 bases in between. The CDR3 reads CASSLEGWAGKQTQYF. The CDR3 DNA sequence: TGTGCCAGCAGCTTGGAAGGTTGGGCAGGGAAGCAGACCCAGTACTTC.

Many counts were recorded for this clonotype. This chain links TRBV20-1 with TRBJ1-6, with 9 positions matching TRBD1. V was clipped by 5 bases and J by 3 bases; unmatched bases: 2. CDR3 size: 14 residues. Looked up from germline, CDR1 is DFQATT and CDR2 is SNEGSKA (reference sequence). CDR3 sequence: CSASGQGYNSPLHF. DNA of the CDR3: TGCAGTGCTTCGGGACAGGGCTATAATTCACCCCTCCACTTT.

This chain uses TRBV13 with TRBJ2-1, with a weak D call TRBD1 (6 bases). The CDR3 is 15 residues long. Germline V gene sequence: CDR1 PRHDT, CDR2 FYEKMQ (reference sequence). V lost 6 bases and J 1 base, leaving 13 bases between the germline ends. CDR3 sequence: CASSQTDRSYNEQFF. As DNA, the CDR3 is TGTGCCAGCAGTCAGACGGACAGATCCTACAATGAGCAGTTCTTC.

The table lists this clonotype with many counts. This sequence joins TRBV7-8 and TRBJ2-2; the match to TRBD2 covers 10 bases. Germline assignment: CDR1 SGHVS and CDR2 FQNEAQ. Germline trimming cut 5 bases from V and 0 bases from J; bases unmatched to any gene: 12. This CDR3 has 19 amino acids. The CDR3 region has the DNA TGTGCCAGCAGCCCTAGCGGCCTAGCGGGAGCCTCGAACACCGGGGAGCTGTTTTTT. Translated, it gives CASSPSGLAGASNTGELFF. Full variable domain (remainder filled in from reference TRBV7-8 and TRBJ2-2): GAGVSQSPRYKVAKRGQDVALRCDPISGHVSLFWYQQALGQGPEFLTYFQNEAQLDKSGLPSDRFFAERPEGSVSTLKIQRTQQEDSAVYLCASSPSGLAGASNTGELFFGEGSRLTVL.

This clonotype is labeled medium-sized. J is TRBJ2-7 and V is TRBV12-3 or TRBV12-4; 9 bases match TRBD1. The CDR3 is 14 residues long. J lost 5 bases, V lost 6 bases, and 8 bases had no gene match. CDR3 in amino acids: CASRRTGTGNEQYF. CDR3 sequence (DNA): TGTGCCAGCAGACGAACCGGGACAGGGAACGAGCAGTACTTC.